The TCR beta chain described here comes from a study of blood T cell repertoires in COVID-19. For the study at large: Samples taken during acute and convalescent COVID-19 were collected in the United States, Italy and Spain. In each case, the material was cDNA or gDNA derived from T cells, B-cell-depleted T cells, or PBMCs.

This table comes from immunoSEQ multiplex PCR, and its TCRdb copy is limited to in-frame clones, with some not included. The sample has 200,000 to 300,000 clones; roughly 80% are singletons. V was pared by 4 bases and J by 9 bases, with 16 bases between. The CDR3 is 14 residues long. Germline V lookup: CDR1 LGHNA, CDR2 YSLEER. Sequenced sample: peripheral blood. The receptor's source is a woman aged 18-35 years with acute or convalescent COVID-19. The chain recombines TRBV4-3 with TRBJ2-1; D is undetermined. The CDR3 DNA reads TGCGCCAGCAGCCGAGAGTCCGGGTCAGTTGAGCAGTTCTTC. Translated, it gives CASSRESGSVEQFF.